One sample yielded the 12 T cell receptor beta chains listed below, sequenced in a study of chemoradiotherapy in HPV16-positive cancers. Sequencing used immunoSEQ multiplex PCR; TCRdb keeps in-frame clones, though not all of them. Here the sample spans several thousand clones, roughly four fifths being singletons. The specimen was collected from a patient who underwent chemoradiotherapy. The receptors here all came from a human donor with HPV-associated anogenital cancer.

This clone is large within its sample. The chain recombines TRBV30 with TRBJ1-1; a possible D gene is TRBD1 (6 bases). Germline V gives CDR1 GTSNPN, CDR2 SVGIG (reference sequence). Deletions cut 3 bases from V and 8 bases from J, with 16 bases between. This CDR3 spans 13 amino acids. CDR3: CAWREDSLREAFF. The CDR3 nucleotides read TGTGCCTGGAGAGAGGACAGTTTAAGGGAAGCTTTCTTT.

The chain couples TRBV9 to TRBJ1-2; TRBD1 is a possible D gene (6 bases). The CDR3 extends over 14 amino acids. Germline V lookup: CDR1 SGDLS, CDR2 YYNGEE. With 3 bases removed from V and 4 bases from J, the gap between germline ends came to 13 bases. The CDR3 sequence: CASSARGDGYGYTF. Here the CDR3 DNA reads TGTGCCAGCAGCGCGAGGGGGGACGGCTATGGCTACACCTTC.

The genes are TRBV5-1 and TRBJ2-3, with D perhaps TRBD1 or TRBD2 (6 bases each). The CDR3 runs to 16 residues. Per the germline V gene, CDR1 is SGHRS and CDR2 is YFSETQ. The V gene lost 0 bases and the J gene lost 1 base, with 12 bases spanning the gap. CDR3: CASSLVGGSRTDTQYF. In DNA form, the CDR3 reads TGCGCCAGCAGCTTGGTCGGGGGCTCACGCACAGATACGCAGTATTTT.

The chain combines TRBV11-2 with TRBJ2-1, with D possibly matching TRBD2 (6 bases). This CDR3 contains 18 residues. V dropped 1 base and J dropped 1 base, with 17 bases sitting between them. CDR1 is SGHAT and CDR2 is FQNNGV in the germline V gene. The CDR3, as DNA: TGTGCCAGCAGCTTAGGGCGAAAGACTAGTTGGTCCTACAATGAGCAGTTCTTC. Translation gives CASSLGRKTSWSYNEQFF.

The chain recombines TRBV4-3 with TRBJ2-2; maybe TRBD2 (5 bases). Germline V gene lookup returns CDR1 LGHNA and CDR2 YSLEER. This CDR3 comprises 15 residues. V was pared by 0 bases and J by 2 bases, with 7 bases between. The CDR3 coding sequence is TGCGCCAGCAGCCAAGAATGGACTAACACCGGGGAGCTGTTTTTT. Amino acids: CASSQEWTNTGELFF.

This clone was found a few times. V and J are TRBV19 and TRBJ2-2; D possibly uses TRBD1 or TRBD2 (5 bases each). The germline CDR1 and CDR2 sequences are LNHDA and SQIVND (reference sequence). The CDR3 is 14 amino acids. V shed 8 bases and J shed 3 bases, with 13 bases lying between them. Here the CDR3 DNA reads TGTGCCAGTGCCTCTCGAGGGGACACCGGGGAGCTGTTTTTT. Translating gives CASASRGDTGELFF.

The chain has TRBV15 and TRBJ2-7; TRBD1 or TRBD2 may be the D gene (5 bases each). The CDR3 totals 14 residues. Germline V gene sequence: CDR1 LNHNV, CDR2 YYDKDF (reference sequence). V gave up 1 base and J gave up 2 bases, with 9 bases separating them. The CDR3 loop reads CATSRGQGPYEQYF. As DNA, the CDR3 is TGTGCCACCAGCAGAGGCCAGGGACCCTACGAGCAGTACTTC.

V usage is TRBV7-3 and J usage is TRBJ2-7; 7 bases match TRBD1. CDR3 size: 16 residues. Germline V lookup: CDR1 SGHTA, CDR2 FQGTGA. V gave up 5 bases and J gave up 0 bases; unmatched junction bases: 10. CDR3 nucleotides: TGTGCCAGCAGCCAACGCCCAGGGGGTCCCTCCTACGAGCAGTACTTC. It codes for CASSQRPGGPSYEQYF.

CDR3 coding DNA: TGTGCCAGCAGTGAAGGTCGACGAACTGAAGCTTTCTTT. It codes for CASSEGRRTEAFF. J is TRBJ1-1 and V is TRBV2, with unresolved D. Germline-derived CDR1 and CDR2 are SNHLY and FYNNEI. Trimming cost V 1 base and J 5 bases, with 8 bases left between them. The CDR3 is made up of 13 amino acids.

The chain carries TRBV18 and TRBJ2-1, with D tentatively TRBD1 (6 bases). The CDR3 extends over 13 amino acids. Trimming stripped 4 bases from V and 6 bases from J, with 10 bases between. Looked up from germline, CDR1 is KGHSH and CDR2 is LQKENI. The CDR3 nucleotides read TGTGCCAGCTCACAAAGGGGGTCCAATGAGCAGTTCTTC. Its protein product is CASSQRGSNEQFF.

The V call is TRBV7-2, the J call TRBJ1-2, with 7 bases identical to TRBD1. J was trimmed by 7 bases and V by 2 bases; bases with no gene match: 4. The germline V gene has CDR1 SGHTA and CDR2 FQGNSA. The CDR3 extends over 13 amino acids. Written as DNA, the CDR3 is TGTGCCAGCAGCTTAAAGGGGGCGGTTGGCTACACCTTC. Its protein is CASSLKGAVGYTF.

The chain carries TRBV28 and TRBJ1-4; TRBD1 matches at 7 bases. This CDR3 comprises 15 residues. With V trimmed by 3 bases and J by 3 bases, 4 bases remained unmatched. Germline V gives CDR1 MDHEN, CDR2 SYDVKM. The CDR3 region has the DNA TGTGCCAGCAGTTTGGCGGGACAGCCTAATGAAAAACTGTTTTTT. Translated, it gives CASSLAGQPNEKLFF.